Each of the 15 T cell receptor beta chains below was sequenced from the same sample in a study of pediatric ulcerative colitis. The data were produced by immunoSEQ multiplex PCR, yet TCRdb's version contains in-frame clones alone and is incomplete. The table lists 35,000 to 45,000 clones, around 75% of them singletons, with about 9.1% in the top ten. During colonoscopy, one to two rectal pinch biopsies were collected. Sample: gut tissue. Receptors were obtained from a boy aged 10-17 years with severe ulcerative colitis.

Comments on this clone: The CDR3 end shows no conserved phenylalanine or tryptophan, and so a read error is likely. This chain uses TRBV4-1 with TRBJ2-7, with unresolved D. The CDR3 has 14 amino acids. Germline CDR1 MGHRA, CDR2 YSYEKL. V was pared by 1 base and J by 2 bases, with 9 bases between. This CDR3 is CASSQGVRTYEQYL. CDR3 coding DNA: TGCGCCAGCAGCCAAGGGGTCCGCACCTACGAGCAGTACCTC.

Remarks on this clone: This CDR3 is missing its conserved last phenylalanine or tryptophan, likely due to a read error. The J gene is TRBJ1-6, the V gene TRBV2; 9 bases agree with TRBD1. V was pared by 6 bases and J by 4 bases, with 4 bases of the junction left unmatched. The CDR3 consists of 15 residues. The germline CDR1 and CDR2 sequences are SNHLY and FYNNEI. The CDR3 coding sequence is TGTGCCAGCAGGGACAGGGGATCGTATAATTCACCCCTCCACCTT. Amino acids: CASRDRGSYNSPLHL.

The CDR3 bases are TGCGCCAGCAGCTTTTTTGCAACTAATGAAAAACTGTTTTTT. This gives the protein CASSFFATNEKLFF. The V call is TRBV5-1, the J call TRBJ1-4, with D uncertain. The CDR3 length is 14 residues. CDR1 is SGHRS and CDR2 is YFSETQ in the germline V gene. V was cut by 2 bases and J by 0 bases, with 5 bases left in between.

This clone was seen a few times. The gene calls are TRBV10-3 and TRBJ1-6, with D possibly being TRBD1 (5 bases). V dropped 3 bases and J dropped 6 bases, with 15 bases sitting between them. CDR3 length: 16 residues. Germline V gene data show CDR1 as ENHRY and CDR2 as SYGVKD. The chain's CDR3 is CAISEPPGRANSPLHF. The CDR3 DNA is TGTGCCATCAGTGAACCCCCCGGCAGGGCTAATTCACCCCTCCACTTT.

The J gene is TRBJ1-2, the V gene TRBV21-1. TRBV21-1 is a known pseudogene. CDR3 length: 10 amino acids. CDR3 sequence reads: CASSIEGYTF. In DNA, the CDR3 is TGTGCCAGCAGCATTGAGGGCTACACCTTC.

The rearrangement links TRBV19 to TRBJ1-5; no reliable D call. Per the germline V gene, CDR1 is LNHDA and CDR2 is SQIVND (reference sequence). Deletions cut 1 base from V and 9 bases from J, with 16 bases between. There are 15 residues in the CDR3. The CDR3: CASSIVLDGKRPQHF. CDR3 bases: TGTGCCAGTAGTATAGTCCTCGACGGAAAGCGGCCCCAGCATTTT.

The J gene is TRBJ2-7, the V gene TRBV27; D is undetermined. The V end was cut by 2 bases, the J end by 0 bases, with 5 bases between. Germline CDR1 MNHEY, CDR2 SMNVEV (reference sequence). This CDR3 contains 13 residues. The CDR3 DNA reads TGTGCCAGCAGTTTACAGAGCTCCTACGAGCAGTACTTC. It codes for CASSLQSSYEQYF.

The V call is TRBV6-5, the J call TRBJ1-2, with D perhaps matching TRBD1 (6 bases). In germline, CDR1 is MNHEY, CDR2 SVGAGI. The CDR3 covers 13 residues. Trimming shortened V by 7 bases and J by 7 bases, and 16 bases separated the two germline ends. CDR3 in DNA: TGTGCCAGCAATGACAGGCGGGTTGGTGGCTACACCTTC. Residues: CASNDRRVGGYTF.

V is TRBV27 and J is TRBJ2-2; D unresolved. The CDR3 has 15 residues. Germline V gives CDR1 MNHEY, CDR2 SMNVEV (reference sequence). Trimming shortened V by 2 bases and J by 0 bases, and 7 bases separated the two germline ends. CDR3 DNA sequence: TGTGCCAGCAGTTTAAGCAGGACGAACACCGGGGAGCTGTTTTTT. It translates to CASSLSRTNTGELFF.

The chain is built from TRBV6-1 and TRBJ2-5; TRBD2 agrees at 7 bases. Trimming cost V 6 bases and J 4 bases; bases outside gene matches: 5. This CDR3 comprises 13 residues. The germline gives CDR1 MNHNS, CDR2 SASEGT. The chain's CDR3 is CASRLAGVETQYF. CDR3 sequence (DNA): TGTGCCAGCAGATTAGCGGGCGTAGAGACCCAGTACTTC.

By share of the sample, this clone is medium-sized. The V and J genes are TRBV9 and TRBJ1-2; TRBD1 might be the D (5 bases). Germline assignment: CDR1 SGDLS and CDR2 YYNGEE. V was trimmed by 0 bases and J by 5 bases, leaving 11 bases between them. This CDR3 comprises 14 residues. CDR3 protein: CASSVADGGYGYTF. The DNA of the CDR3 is TGTGCCAGCAGCGTAGCCGATGGGGGTTATGGCTACACCTTC.

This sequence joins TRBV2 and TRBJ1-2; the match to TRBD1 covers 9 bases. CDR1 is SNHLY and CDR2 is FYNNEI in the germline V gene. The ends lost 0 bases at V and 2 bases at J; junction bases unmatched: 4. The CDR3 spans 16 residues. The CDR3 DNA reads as TGTGCCAGCAGTGAAGCGAGGGACAGGGACAACTATGGCTACACCTTC. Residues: CASSEARDRDNYGYTF.

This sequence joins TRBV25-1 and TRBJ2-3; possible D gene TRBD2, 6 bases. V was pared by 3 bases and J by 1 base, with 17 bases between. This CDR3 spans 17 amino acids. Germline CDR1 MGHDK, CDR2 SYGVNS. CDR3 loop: CASSDLLVGGRTDTQYF. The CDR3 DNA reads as TGTGCCAGCAGTGACCTACTAGTGGGGGGACGCACAGATACGCAGTATTTT.

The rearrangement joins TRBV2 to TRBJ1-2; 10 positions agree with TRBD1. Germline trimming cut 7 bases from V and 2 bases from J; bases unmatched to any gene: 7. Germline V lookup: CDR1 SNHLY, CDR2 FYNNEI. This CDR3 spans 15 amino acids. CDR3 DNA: TGTGCCAGCACCCTCCGGGACAGGGGAAACTATGGCTACACCTTC. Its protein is CASTLRDRGNYGYTF.

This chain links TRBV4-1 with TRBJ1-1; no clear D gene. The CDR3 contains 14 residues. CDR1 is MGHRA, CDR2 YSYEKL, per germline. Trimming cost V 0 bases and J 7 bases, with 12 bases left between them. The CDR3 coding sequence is TGCGCCAGCAGCCAAGATCTTCGGTATTTTGAAGCTTTCTTT. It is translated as CASSQDLRYFEAFF.